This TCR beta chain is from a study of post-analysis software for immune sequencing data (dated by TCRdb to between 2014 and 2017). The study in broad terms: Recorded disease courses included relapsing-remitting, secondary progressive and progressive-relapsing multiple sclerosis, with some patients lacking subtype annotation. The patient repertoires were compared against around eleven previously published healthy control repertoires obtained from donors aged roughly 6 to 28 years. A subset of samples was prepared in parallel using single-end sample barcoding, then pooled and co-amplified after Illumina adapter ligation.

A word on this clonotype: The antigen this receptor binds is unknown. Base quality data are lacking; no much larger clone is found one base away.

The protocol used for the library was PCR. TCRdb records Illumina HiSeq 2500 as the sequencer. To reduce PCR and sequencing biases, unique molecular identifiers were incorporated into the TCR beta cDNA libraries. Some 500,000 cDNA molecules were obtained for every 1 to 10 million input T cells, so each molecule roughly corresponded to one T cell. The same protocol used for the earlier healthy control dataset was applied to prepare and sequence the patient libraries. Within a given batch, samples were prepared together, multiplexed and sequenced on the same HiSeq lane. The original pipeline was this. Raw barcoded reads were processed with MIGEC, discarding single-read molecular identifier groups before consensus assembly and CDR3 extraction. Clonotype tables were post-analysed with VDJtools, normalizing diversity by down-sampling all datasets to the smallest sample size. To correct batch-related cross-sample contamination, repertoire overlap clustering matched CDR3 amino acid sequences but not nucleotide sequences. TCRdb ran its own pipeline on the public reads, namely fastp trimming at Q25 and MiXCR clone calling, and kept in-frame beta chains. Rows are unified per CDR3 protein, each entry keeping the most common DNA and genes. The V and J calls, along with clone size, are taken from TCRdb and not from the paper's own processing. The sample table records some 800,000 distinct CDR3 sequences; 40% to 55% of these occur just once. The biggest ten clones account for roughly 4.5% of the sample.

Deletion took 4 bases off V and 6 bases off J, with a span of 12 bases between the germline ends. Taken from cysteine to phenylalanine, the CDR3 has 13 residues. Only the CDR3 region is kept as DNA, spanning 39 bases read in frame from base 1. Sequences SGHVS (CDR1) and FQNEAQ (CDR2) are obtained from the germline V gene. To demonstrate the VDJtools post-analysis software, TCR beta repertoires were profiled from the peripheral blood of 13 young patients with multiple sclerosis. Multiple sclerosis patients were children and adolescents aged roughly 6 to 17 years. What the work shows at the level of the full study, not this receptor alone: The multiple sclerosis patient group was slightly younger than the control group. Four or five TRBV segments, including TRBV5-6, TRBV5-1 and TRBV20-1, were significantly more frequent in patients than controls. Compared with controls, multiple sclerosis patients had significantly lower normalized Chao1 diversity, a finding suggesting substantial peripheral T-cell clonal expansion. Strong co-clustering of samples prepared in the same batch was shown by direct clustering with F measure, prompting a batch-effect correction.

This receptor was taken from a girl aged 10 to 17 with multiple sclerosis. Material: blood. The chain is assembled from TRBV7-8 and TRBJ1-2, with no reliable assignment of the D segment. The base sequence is TGTGCCAGCAGCTCACAGATATGGGATGGCTACACCTTC. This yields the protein CASSSQIWDGYTF.